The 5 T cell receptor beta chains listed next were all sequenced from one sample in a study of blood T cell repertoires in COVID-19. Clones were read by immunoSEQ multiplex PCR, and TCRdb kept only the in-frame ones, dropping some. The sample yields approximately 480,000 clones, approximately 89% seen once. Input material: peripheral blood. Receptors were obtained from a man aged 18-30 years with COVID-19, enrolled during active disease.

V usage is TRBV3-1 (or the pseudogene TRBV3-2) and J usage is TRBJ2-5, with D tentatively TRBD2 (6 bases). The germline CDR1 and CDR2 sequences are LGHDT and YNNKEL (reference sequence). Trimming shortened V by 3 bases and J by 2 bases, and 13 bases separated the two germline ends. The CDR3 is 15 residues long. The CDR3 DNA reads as TGTGCCAGCAGCCAGACCTTTAGCGGTCAAGAGACCCAGTACTTC. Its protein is CASSQTFSGQETQYF.

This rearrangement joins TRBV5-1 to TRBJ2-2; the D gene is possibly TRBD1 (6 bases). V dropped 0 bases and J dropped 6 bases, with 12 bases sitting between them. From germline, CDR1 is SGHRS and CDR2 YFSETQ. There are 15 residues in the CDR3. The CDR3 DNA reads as TGCGCCAGCAGCTTGGATCTGGGGGCGGCCGGGGAGCTGTTTTTT. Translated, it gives CASSLDLGAAGELFF.

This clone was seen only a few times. This CDR3 reads CSASFQIGSLPHEQYF. The CDR3 DNA sequence: TGCAGTGCTAGTTTCCAAATTGGATCACTACCACACGAGCAGTACTTC. The rearrangement joins TRBV20-1 to TRBJ2-7; no clear D gene. This CDR3 contains 16 residues. Germline assignment: CDR1 DFQATT and CDR2 SNEGSKA (reference sequence). Trimming left V 3 bases short and J 5 bases short, with 23 bases between.

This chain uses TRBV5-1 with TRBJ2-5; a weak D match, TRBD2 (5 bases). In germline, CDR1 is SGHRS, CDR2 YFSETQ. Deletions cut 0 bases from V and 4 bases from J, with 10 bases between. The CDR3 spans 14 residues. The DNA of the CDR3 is TGCGCCAGCAGCTTGGGCGGAGGCGGAGAGACCCAGTACTTC. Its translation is CASSLGGGGETQYF. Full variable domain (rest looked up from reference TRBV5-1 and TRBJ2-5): KAGVTQTPRYLIKTRGQQVTLSCSPISGHRSVSWYQQTPGQGLQFLFEYFSETQRNKGNFPGRFSGRQFSNSRSEMNVSTLELGDSALYLCASSLGGGGETQYFGPGTRLLVL.

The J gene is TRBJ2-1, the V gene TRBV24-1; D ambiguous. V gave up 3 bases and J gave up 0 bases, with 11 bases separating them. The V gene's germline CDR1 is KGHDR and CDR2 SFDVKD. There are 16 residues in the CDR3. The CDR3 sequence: CATSDPDTVSYNEQFF. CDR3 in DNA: TGTGCCACCAGTGATCCCGACACTGTCTCCTACAATGAGCAGTTCTTC.